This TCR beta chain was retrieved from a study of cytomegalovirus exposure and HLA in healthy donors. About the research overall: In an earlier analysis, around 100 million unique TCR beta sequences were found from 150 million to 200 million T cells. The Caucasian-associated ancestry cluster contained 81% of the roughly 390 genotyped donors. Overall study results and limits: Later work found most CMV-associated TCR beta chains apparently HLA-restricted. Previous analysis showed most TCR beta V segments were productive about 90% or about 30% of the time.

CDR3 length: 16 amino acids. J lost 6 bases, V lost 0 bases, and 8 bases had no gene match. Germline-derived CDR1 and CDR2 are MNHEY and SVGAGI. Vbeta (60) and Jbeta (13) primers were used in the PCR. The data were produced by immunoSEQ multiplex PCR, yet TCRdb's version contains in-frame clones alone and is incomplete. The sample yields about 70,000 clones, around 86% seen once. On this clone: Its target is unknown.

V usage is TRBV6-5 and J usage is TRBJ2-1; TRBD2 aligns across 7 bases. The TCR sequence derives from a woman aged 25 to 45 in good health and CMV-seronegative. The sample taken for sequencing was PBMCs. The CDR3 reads CASSYSPAGEFNEQFF. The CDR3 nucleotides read TGTGCCAGCAGTTACTCTCCCGCGGGAGAGTTCAATGAGCAGTTCTTC.